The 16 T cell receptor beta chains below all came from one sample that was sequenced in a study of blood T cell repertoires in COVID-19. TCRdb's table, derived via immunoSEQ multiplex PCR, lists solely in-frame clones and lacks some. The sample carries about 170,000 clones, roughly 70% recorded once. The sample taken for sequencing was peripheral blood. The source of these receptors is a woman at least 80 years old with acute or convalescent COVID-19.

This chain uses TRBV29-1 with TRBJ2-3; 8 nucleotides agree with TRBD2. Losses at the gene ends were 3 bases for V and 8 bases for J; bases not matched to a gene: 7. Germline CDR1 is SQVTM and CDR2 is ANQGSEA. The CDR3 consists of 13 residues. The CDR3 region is CSVDVGRASTQYF. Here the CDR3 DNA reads TGCAGCGTTGATGTCGGGAGGGCCAGTACGCAGTATTTT.

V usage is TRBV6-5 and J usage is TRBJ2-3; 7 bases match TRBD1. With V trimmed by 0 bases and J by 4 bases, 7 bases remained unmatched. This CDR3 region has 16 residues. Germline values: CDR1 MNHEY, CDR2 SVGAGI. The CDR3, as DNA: TGTGCCAGCAGTTACTCCCAATCCACAGGGGCAGATACGCAGTATTTT. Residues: CASSYSQSTGADTQYF.

The CDR3 protein is CATQGAWDEQYF. The DNA for the CDR3 is TGTGCGACTCAGGGGGCGTGGGACGAGCAGTACTTC. The chain links TRBV28 to TRBJ2-7, with 8 bases aligning to TRBD1. Germline V gene data show CDR1 as MDHEN and CDR2 as SYDVKM. There are 12 residues in the CDR3.

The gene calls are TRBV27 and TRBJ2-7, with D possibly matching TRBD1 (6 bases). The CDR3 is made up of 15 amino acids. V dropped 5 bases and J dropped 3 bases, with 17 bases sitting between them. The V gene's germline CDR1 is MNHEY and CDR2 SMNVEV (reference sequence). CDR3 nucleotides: TGTGCCAGCAGTCTAGACGACCAGGGGTACTACGAGCAGTACTTC. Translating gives CASSLDDQGYYEQYF.

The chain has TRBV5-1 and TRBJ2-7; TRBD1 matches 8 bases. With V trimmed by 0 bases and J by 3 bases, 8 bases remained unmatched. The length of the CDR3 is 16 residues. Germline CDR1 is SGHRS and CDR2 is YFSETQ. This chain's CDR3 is CASSLARQGAVYEQYF. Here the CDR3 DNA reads TGCGCCAGCAGCTTGGCCAGGCAGGGGGCGGTCTACGAGCAGTACTTC.

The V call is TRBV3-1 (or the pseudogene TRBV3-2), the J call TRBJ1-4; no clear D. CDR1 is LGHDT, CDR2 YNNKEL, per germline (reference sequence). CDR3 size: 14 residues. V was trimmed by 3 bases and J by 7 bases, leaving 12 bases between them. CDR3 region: CASSHIPGIEKLFF. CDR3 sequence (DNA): TGTGCCAGCAGCCATATCCCAGGAATTGAAAAACTGTTTTTT.

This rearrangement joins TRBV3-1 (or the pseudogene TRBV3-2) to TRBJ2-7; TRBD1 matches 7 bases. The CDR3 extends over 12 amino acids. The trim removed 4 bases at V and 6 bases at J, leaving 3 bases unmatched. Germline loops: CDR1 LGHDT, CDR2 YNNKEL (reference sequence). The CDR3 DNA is TGTGCCAGCAGCCTAGGGACAGCCGAGCAGTACTTC. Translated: CASSLGTAEQYF.

In DNA form, the CDR3 reads TGTGCCAGTAGTATAGCTAGCTACAACTTTTTCAAGGAGCAGTTCTTC. It is translated as CASSIASYNFFKEQFF. The chain is built from TRBV19 and TRBJ2-1; a possible D gene is TRBD2 (5 bases). The CDR3 sequence is 16 residues long. V lost 1 base and J 10 bases, leaving 20 bases between the germline ends. Germline V lookup: CDR1 LNHDA, CDR2 SQIVND (reference sequence).

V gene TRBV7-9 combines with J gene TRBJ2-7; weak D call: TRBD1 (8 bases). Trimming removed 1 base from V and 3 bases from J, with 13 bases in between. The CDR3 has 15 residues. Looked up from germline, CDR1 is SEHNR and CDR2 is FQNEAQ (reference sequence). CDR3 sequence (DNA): TGTGCCAGCAGCTTAGTACAGGGGGGGAACTACGAGCAGTACTTC. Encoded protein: CASSLVQGGNYEQYF.

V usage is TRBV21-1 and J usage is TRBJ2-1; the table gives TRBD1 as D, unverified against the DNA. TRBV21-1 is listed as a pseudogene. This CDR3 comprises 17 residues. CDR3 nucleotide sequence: TGTGCCAGCAGCAAATTTCTGGGACACGGACGATACAATGAGCAGTTCTTC. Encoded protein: CASSKFLGHGRYNEQFF.

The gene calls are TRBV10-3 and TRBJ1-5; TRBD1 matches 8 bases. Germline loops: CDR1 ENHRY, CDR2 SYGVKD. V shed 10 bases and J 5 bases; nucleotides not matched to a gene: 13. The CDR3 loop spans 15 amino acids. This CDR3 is CATSVEAGGYQPQHF. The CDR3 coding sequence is TGTGCCACGTCAGTGGAGGCAGGGGGCTATCAGCCCCAGCATTTT.

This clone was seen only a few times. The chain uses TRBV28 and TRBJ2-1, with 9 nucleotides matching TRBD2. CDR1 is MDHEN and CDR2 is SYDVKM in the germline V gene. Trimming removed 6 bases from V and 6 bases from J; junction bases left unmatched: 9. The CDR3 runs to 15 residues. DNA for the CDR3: TGTGCCAGCAGCAGTAGCGGGACTAGCATCAATGAGCAGTTCTTC. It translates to CASSSSGTSINEQFF.

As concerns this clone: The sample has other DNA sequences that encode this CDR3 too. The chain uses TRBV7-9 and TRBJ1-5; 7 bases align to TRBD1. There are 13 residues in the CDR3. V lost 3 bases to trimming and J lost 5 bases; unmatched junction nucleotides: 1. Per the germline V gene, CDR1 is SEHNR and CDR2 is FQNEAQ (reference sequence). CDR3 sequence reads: CASSFTGDQPQHF. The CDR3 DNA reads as TGTGCCAGCAGCTTTACAGGGGATCAGCCCCAGCATTTT.

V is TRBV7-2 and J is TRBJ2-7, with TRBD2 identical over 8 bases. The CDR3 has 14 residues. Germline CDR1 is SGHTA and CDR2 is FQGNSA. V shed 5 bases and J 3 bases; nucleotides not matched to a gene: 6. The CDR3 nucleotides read TGTGCCAGCAGCACCACCGGGACTAGCTACGAGCAGTACTTC. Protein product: CASSTTGTSYEQYF.

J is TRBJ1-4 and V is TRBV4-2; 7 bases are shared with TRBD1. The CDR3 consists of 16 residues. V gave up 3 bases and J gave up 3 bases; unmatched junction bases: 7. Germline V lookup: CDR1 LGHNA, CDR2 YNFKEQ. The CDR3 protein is CASSQESGTANEKLFF. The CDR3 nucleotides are TGTGCCAGCAGCCAGGAATCGGGGACAGCTAATGAAAAACTGTTTTTT.

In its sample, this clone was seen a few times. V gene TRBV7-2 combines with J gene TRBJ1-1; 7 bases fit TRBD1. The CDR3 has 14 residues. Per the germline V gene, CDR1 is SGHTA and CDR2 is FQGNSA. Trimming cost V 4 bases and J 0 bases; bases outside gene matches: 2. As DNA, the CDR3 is TGTGCCAGCAGCTGGGGACAGTTGAACACTGAAGCTTTCTTT. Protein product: CASSWGQLNTEAFF.